The clone carrying this T cell receptor (beta chain) has just one count. Its antigen remains unknown. Each cell subset's genomic DNA was divided evenly among several immunoSEQ plates. Roughly 200 ng DNA, around 30,000 T cell genomes, went into each sorted-subset replicate PCR. Clones were sequenced by immunoSEQ multiplex PCR, and TCRdb holds only the in-frame ones, with some missing. The repertoire holds about 680,000 clones, with roughly 70% as singletons. The CDR3 totals 15 residues. Germline CDR1 is SGHVS and CDR2 is FNYEAQ. V dropped 2 bases and J dropped 0 bases, with 8 bases sitting between them. This specimen comes from a study of shared clonotypes between healthy human individuals. Study-wide background: Those who served as donors were a couple of women and three men between the ages of 18 and 49. Study observations and caveats: Clonotype sharing across a few donors was observed for 4.5% to 6.5% of naive CD4 clonotypes.

The receptor was derived from a woman in her twenties or thirties in good health. What was sequenced was memory CD4+ T cells sorted from blood. This sample's subset: CD45RA-negative fraction. The chain has TRBV7-6 and TRBJ1-3; no reliable D call. The CDR3 loop reads CASSLSKSSGNTIYF. The CDR3 nucleotides are TGTGCCAGCAGCTTATCGAAAAGCTCTGGAAACACCATATATTTT.